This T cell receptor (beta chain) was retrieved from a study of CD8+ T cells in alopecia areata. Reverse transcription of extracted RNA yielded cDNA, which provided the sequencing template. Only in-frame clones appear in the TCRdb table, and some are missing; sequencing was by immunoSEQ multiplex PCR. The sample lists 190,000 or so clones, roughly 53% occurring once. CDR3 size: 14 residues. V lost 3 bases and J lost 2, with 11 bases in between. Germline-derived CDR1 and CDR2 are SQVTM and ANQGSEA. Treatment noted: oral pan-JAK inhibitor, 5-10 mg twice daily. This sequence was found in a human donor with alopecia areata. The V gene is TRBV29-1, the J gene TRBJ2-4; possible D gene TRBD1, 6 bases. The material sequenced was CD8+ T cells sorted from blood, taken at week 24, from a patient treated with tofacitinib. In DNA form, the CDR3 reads TGCAGCGTTGAGGACAGACTTTCCAAAAACATTCAGTACTTC. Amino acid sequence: CSVEDRLSKNIQYF.